The T cell receptor beta chain under discussion was sequenced for a study of neoadjuvant anti-PD-1 for oral cavity cancer. About the research overall: Before surgery, most patients got three to four biweekly 3 mg/kg nivolumab doses.

The protocol was immunoSEQ multiplex PCR, while the TCRdb copy is restricted to in-frame clones and leaves out a portion. The table shows roughly 67,000 clones, with about 83% occurring only once. Patients were newly diagnosed with stage II-IVA oral cavity squamous cell carcinoma without prior systemic or radiation treatment. Sample: PBMCs, taken before nivolumab (anti-PD-1) treatment. This sequence originates from a person aged 40-85 years with oral cavity squamous cell carcinoma.

The DNA of the CDR3 is TGTGCCAGCAGTGTAACAGGGGATTACTATGGCTACACCTTC. As protein: CASSVTGDYYGYTF. The chain combines TRBV6-1 with TRBJ1-2, with 7 bases fitting TRBD1. Germline V gives CDR1 MNHNS, CDR2 SASEGT. With V trimmed by 4 bases and J by 3 bases, 5 bases remained unmatched. There are 14 residues in the CDR3.